This T cell receptor beta chain was captured by sequencing in a study of memory CD4+ T cells and cytomegalovirus serostatus (dated by TCRdb to about 2019). With respect to the entire study: The cohort included around 35 healthy adults from Belgium, of whom 9 were CMV seropositive and 24 were CMV seronegative. To replicate a published TCR-based CMV serostatus classifier, the study sequenced CD4+ memory TCRbeta repertoires from a Belgian cohort whose cytomegalovirus serostatus was known.

Study-wide conclusions, independent of this receptor: The results were interpreted as suggesting that the CMV-associated TCR signature is mostly present in the CD4+ memory repertoire. On the Belgian cohort, the classifier built on the original framework reached a median bootstrapped AUC of roughly 0.96, with a 95% CI of 0.76-1.00. Among the 150 to 200 previously reported CMV-associated TCRbeta sequences, some 69 showed up in the CD4+ memory repertoires, with each one found in between one and five individuals. Unlike the original study, which covered naive and memory CD4+ and CD8+ populations, the Belgian study sequenced only CD4+CD45RO+ memory cells. CMV serostatus prediction reached a median bootstrapped AUC of 0.95 with the original framework and just under 0.93 with a US-trained random forest.

A word on this clone: Its antigen is still unknown. Nothing much larger sits one base from this clone, and base qualities are not available.

Single viable CD3+CD4+CD8-CD45RO+ cells were sorted as memory CD4+ T cells on a FACSAria II. CMV serostatus was determined with a Roche Elecsys assay detecting serum IgG against CMV pp150, pp28, p38 and p52. Once the samples were thawed, total CD4+ T cells were enriched through positive selection using CD4 magnetic microbeads. The samples came from a different study that was designed specifically to examine the CD4+ T cell memory repertoire. Peripheral blood mononuclear cells were isolated and cryopreserved according to standard operating procedures, and serum was kept at -80 degrees C. CD3-PerCP (BW264/56), CD4-APC (RPA-T4), CD45RO-PE (UCHT1) and CD8-Pacific Orange (3B5) antibodies were used for staining, and non-viable cells were excluded with Sytox blue. Genomic DNA was extracted from sorted cells with the Quick-DNA Microprep Kit. Amplification of TCRbeta DNA was done with the immunoSEQ hsTCRbeta kit, following the protocol from the manufacturer. TCRbeta libraries were sequenced on an Illumina MiSeq instrument. On the authors' methods: After out-of-frame sequences were removed, millions of distinct TCRbeta sequences remained, averaging about 67,000 per individual. Each individual was scored using the number of 150 to 200 previously reported CMV-associated TCRbeta sequences that the individual carried and the total number of productive distinct TCRbeta sequences. A beta-binomial model was reimplemented in Python, and scikit-learn random forests with default parameters were trained on data from the US cohort. Classifier performance on the Belgian cohort was summarized as median AUC with percentile confidence intervals over 10,000 bootstrap iterations. TCRdb took over this immuneACCESS table, retaining in-frame rearrangements with V and J assigned. Such tables are incomplete; in checked studies, under half of the missing clones stem from an unresolved V gene, and the remainder is unexplained. The D gene and trimming were derived from the DNA, and the V and J assignments and clone size from that table. The sample includes 60,000 to 70,000 clones, with 60% to 85% observed a single time. Roughly 4.4% of the sample is in the top ten clones.

Reading from cysteine to phenylalanine, the CDR3 counts 16 amino acids. Of the read, only the CDR3 DNA is kept; its 48 bases are in frame from base 1. Between the V and J ends, shortened by 1 base and 6 bases respectively, the junction contains 15 bases. The germline V gene sets CDR1 to SGHTA and CDR2 to FQGTGA. Input material: memory CD4+ T cells from blood. This receptor chain uses TRBV7-3 and TRBJ2-2, with the identity of the D gene unclear. The source of this sequence is an adult in good health and CMV-seropositive. The DNA sequence follows: TGTGCCAGCAGCTTAAACGTGGGGTCTATCGCCGGGGAGCTGTTTTTT. This codes for CASSLNVGSIAGELFF. The full variable domain, with segments outside the CDR3 supplied by the reference TRBV7-3 and TRBJ2-2 proteins, appears as GAGVSQTPSNKVTEKGKYVELRCDPISGHTALYWYRQSLGQGPEFLIYFQGTGAADDSGLPNDRFFAVRPEGSVSTLKIQRTERGDSAVYLCASSLNVGSIAGELFFGEGSRLTVL.